This paragraph covers one TCR beta chain sequence. Here immunoSEQ multiplex PCR was the method, and the copy in TCRdb shows in-frame clones only, minus some. The sample records approximately 200,000 clones, around 80% being singletons. The sample belongs to a study of blood T cell repertoires in COVID-19. This receptor was taken from a man in his sixties who had recovered from COVID-19. The sequenced sample consisted of PBMCs or T cells enriched from blood (not recorded which).

CDR3 sequence: CASSSRGDPYNEQFF. The CDR3 region has the DNA TGTGCCAGCAGCTCCAGGGGGGACCCCTACAATGAGCAGTTCTTC. The J gene is TRBJ2-1, the V gene TRBV11-2; D might be TRBD1 (7 bases). V was cut by 4 bases and J by 2 bases, with 12 bases left in between. The CDR3 covers 15 residues. Looked up from germline, CDR1 is SGHAT and CDR2 is FQNNGV. The variable domain in full, with the rest retrieved from reference TRBV11-2 and TRBJ2-1, is EAGVAQSPRYKIIEKRQSVAFWCNPISGHATLYWYQQILGQGPKLLIQFQNNGVVDDSQLPKDRFSAERLKGVDSTLKIQPAKLEDSAVYLCASSSRGDPYNEQFFGPGTRLTVL.